These T cell receptor beta chains were read from a single sample in a study of blood T cell repertoires in COVID-19. The repertoire was sequenced with immunoSEQ multiplex PCR; TCRdb's copy has only in-frame clones and lacks some. The sample shows around 320,000 clones, roughly 89% of them seen only once. Sequencing was carried out using peripheral blood. These receptors were collected from a woman younger than 45 with COVID-19, enrolled during active disease. Both conserved end residues are part of each CDR3. The D gene is left open where the match is weak. Clone size is given for some rows only: seen once, a few or many times, or a class if the clone is expanded.

j_call clone_size d_call v_call cdr3_nt cdr3_aa
TRBJ2-1 few TRBD1 TRBV7-9 TGTGCCAGCAGCTTTCCCGGGACAGGATACAATGAGCAGTTCTTC CASSFPGTGYNEQFF
TRBJ1-1 . TRBD1 TRBV2 TGTGCCAGCGGACAGGTGAACACTGAAGCTTTCTTT CASGQVNTEAFF
TRBJ1-5 . . TRBV5-6 TGTGCCAGCACCCTTCGTAGAGCCAATCAGCCCCAGCATTTT CASTLRRANQPQHF
TRBJ1-2 . . TRBV6-2/TRBV6-3 TGTGCCAGCAGTTACGTAACCGGGACAAGGCGTAACTATGGCTACACCTTC CASSYVTGTRRNYGYTF
TRBJ2-7 . TRBD2 TRBV9 TGTGCCAGCAGCGTAGGGACTAGCGGGATCTACGAGCAGTACTTC CASSVGTSGIYEQYF
TRBJ2-7 few TRBD1 TRBV28 TGTGCCAGCAGTTATGCCCTGACAGGGGGCGACGAGCAGTACTTC CASSYALTGGDEQYF
TRBJ1-6 . . TRBV4-1 TGCGCCAGCAGCCAGATGGGGAGCTCCTATAATTCACCCCTCCACTTT CASSQMGSSYNSPLHF
TRBJ1-6 . . TRBV28 TGTGCCAGCAGTTCCTCCGGGATCTATAATTCACCCCTCCACTTT CASSSSGIYNSPLHF
TRBJ2-1 . . TRBV24-1 TGTGCCACCAGTGCGGCGGAGGCCTACAATGAGCAGTTCTTC CATSAAEAYNEQFF
TRBJ2-5 . . TRBV19 TGTGCCAGTAGTACCACACAGGGCATTCGGCAAGAGACCCAGTACTTC CASSTTQGIRQETQYF
TRBJ1-1 . . TRBV30 TGTGCCTGGAGTCGCCAGTCGACTAACACTGAAGCTTTCTTT CAWSRQSTNTEAFF
TRBJ1-2 . TRBD1 TRBV18 TGTGCCAGCTCACCGAGCCGGGACAGCCCCTATGGCTACACCTTC CASSPSRDSPYGYTF
TRBJ2-3 . TRBD2 TRBV3-1/TRBV3-2 TGTGCCAGCAGCCTAAGCGGGGGCACAGATACGCAGTATTTT CASSLSGGTDTQYF
TRBJ2-7 . . TRBV18 TGTGCCAGCTCACCCCCCCCGACAGGGAGGGAGCAGTACTTC CASSPPPTGREQYF
TRBJ1-2 . TRBD1 TRBV12-5 TGTGCTAGTGGTTTCGGGACAGGGGTTCCCCTCTATGGCTACACCTTC CASGFGTGVPLYGYTF
TRBJ1-5 . . TRBV12-2 TGTGCAAGTCAAATTTCACGGGACAGGCCACTTATCAATCAGCCCCAGCATTTT CASQISRDRPLINQPQHF
TRBJ1-6 . . TRBV5-4 TGTGCCAGCAGCTTCGGGTACGGTGCTTCACCCCTCCACTTT CASSFGYGASPLHF
TRBJ1-6 . . TRBV30 TGTGCCTGGAGTGGACTGCCCAATTCACCCCTCCACTTT CAWSGLPNSPLHF
TRBJ2-7 . TRBD2 TRBV27 TGTGCCAGCAGTTTCGGAGCGGGGGGGCCCGAGCAGTACTTC CASSFGAGGPEQYF
TRBJ1-2 . . TRBV5-1 TGCGCCAGCAGCTTGGGGACAGCGTATAACTATGGCTACACCTTC CASSLGTAYNYGYTF
TRBJ2-7 . . TRBV18 TGTGCCAGCTCACCACCCACAGATTACGAGCAGTACTTC CASSPPTDYEQYF
TRBJ1-1 once . TRBV7-9 TGTGCCAGCAGCTTAGGGGGGCTGGGGACTGAAGCTTTCTTT CASSLGGLGTEAFF
TRBJ1-2 . TRBD1 TRBV9 TGTGCCAGCCGGACAGGGGGAACCAAGAATGGCTACACCTTC CASRTGGTKNGYTF
TRBJ1-6 . TRBD1 TRBV5-5 TGTGCCAGCAGTCGGGACAGGGGGCTATATAATTCACCCCTCCACTTT CASSRDRGLYNSPLHF
TRBJ2-7 . TRBD1 TRBV13 TGTGCCAGCAGCTCCCGGGACAGAAACTCCTACGAGCAGTACTTC CASSSRDRNSYEQYF
TRBJ2-6 . . TRBV14 TGTGCCAGCAGCCCGGGGGGGGCCAACGTCCTGACTTTC CASSPGGANVLTF
TRBJ1-2 . . TRBV5-1 TGCGCCAGCAGCTTGGTCGCGGCTAACTATGGCTACACCTTC CASSLVAANYGYTF
TRBJ1-3 . . TRBV18 TGTGCCAGCTCTCGCCTCCGGGGAAACACCATATATTTT CASSRLRGNTIYF
TRBJ2-1 . TRBD1 TRBV27 TGTGCCAGCAGTTTAAGAGGGGGCGCCTACAATGAGCAGTTCTTC CASSLRGGAYNEQFF
TRBJ2-2 . . TRBV6-5 TGTGCCAGCAGGCGTGACTGGGCGAACACCGGGGAGCTGTTTTTT CASRRDWANTGELFF
TRBJ1-2 . TRBD1 TRBV5-1 TGCGCCAGCAGCTTGAATAACAGGGGGCTCGGCTACACCTTC CASSLNNRGLGYTF
TRBJ2-1 few . TRBV21-1 TGTGCCAGCAGGGCACTAGCGGGGGCGCACAATGAGCAGTTCTTC CASRALAGAHNEQFF
TRBJ2-7 . TRBD1 TRBV19 TGTGCCAGTAGTTACAGGGGGTTGAACGAGCAGTACTTC CASSYRGLNEQYF
TRBJ1-2 . TRBD1 TRBV18 TGTGCCAGCTCACCACCCGGTCGGGACAGGGCGGACACCTTC CASSPPGRDRADTF
TRBJ2-1 . TRBD2 TRBV15 TGTGCCACCAGCAGCAGACTAGCGGGGGTAGCCTACAATGAGCAGTTCTTC CATSSRLAGVAYNEQFF
TRBJ2-1 . . TRBV5-1 TGCGCCAGCAGCTTGGCTCTAGGAAGCGATGAGCAGTTCTTC CASSLALGSDEQFF
TRBJ1-2 . . TRBV6-5 TGTGCCAGCAGTTCCCCAGAACAGGGCTACACCTTC CASSSPEQGYTF
TRBJ2-1 . TRBD2 TRBV5-1 TGCGCCAGCCGGACTAGCGGGGGGACCCCCTACAATGAGCAGTTCTTC CASRTSGGTPYNEQFF
TRBJ1-2 . . TRBV15 TGTGCCACCAGCAGAGATCTGCCGGACAGTAACTATGGCTACACCTTC CATSRDLPDSNYGYTF
TRBJ2-2 . . TRBV3-1/TRBV3-2 TGTGCCAGCAGCCTTACCGGGGTGGCCGGGGAGCTGTTTTTT CASSLTGVAGELFF
TRBJ1-1 . TRBD1 TRBV18 TGTGCCAGCTCACCACTGCGGGCCGCGGACAGGGAAGCTTTCTTT CASSPLRAADREAFF
TRBJ1-1 . . TRBV13 TGTGCCAGCAGCTGGACAACCGGGGGTGAAGCTTTCTTT CASSWTTGGEAFF
TRBJ1-5 . . TRBV6-4 TGTGCCAGCAGTTTGCAGGAGGGGTATAGCAATCAGCCCCAGCATTTT CASSLQEGYSNQPQHF
TRBJ1-2 . . TRBV7-2 TGTGCCAGCAGCTTAGCCCGGTCTATGGGCTACACCTTC CASSLARSMGYTF
TRBJ2-1 . TRBD2 TRBV15 TGTGCCACCAGCGCGTCGATAGCGGGGATACACAATGAGCAGTTCTTC CATSASIAGIHNEQFF
TRBJ2-3 . . TRBV25-1 TGTGCCAGCAGTCCCAGGACAGACAACACAGATACGCAGTATTTT CASSPRTDNTDTQYF
TRBJ1-3 once . TRBV10-2 TGCGCCAGCAGCTTACAGGGCTCTGGAAACACCATATATTTT CASSLQGSGNTIYF
TRBJ1-2 . . TRBV28 TGTGCCAGCAGTTTCATGGACAGACACTTTAACTATGGCTACACCTTC CASSFMDRHFNYGYTF
TRBJ1-1 . . TRBV25-1 TGTGCCAGCAGTGGTCAGGGGACCACGGAACCTTCGAACACTGAAGCTTTCTTT CASSGQGTTEPSNTEAFF
TRBJ1-5 . TRBD1 TRBV19 TGTGCCAGTACCGCGGCAGGGGGCGGCAATCAGCCCCAGCATTTT CASTAAGGGNQPQHF
TRBJ1-2 . . TRBV5-5 TGTGCCAGCAGCTTGGGCGGAGCAGTGGGCTATGGCTACACCTTC CASSLGGAVGYGYTF
TRBJ1-1 . TRBD1 TRBV18 TGTGCCAGCTCACCTGGGGACAGGGCCAACACTGAAGCTTTCTTT CASSPGDRANTEAFF
TRBJ1-6 . TRBD1 TRBV19 TGTGCCAGTAGTCCTCCGACAGGGTATAATTCACCCCTCCACTTT CASSPPTGYNSPLHF